This is a list of T cell receptor beta chains from one sample in a study of T cells after yellow fever vaccination. TCRdb itself ran the 5' RACE reads through MiXCR, one entry per CDR3 protein. The sample includes about 300,000 distinct CDR3 sequences, 8.5% to 10% of them seen just once. Sequencing used CD4+ T cells sorted from PBMCs, obtained 5 days after the yellow fever booster vaccination. The receptors come from a man aged 18 to 29 who received the YFV17D yellow fever vaccine. CDR3s include the opening cysteine and the closing phenylalanine or tryptophan. D genes are given only for firm matches. Some rows have no size entry. The others give once, few or many, or a class for an expanded clone.

v_call,d_call,j_call,clone_size,cdr3_aa,cdr3_nt
TRBV4-2,TRBD2,TRBJ2-3,-,CASSQDILAGRTDTQYF,TGTGCCAGCAGCCAAGATATCCTAGCGGGGCGCACAGATACGCAGTATTTT
TRBV12-3/TRBV12-4,TRBD1,TRBJ1-5,-,CASSSFTGDQPQHF,TGTGCCAGCAGTTCGTTTACAGGGGATCAGCCCCAGCATTTT
TRBV12-3/TRBV12-4,TRBD2,TRBJ2-7,few,CASSPGLARTSDEQYF,TGTGCCAGCAGTCCGGGACTAGCGCGAACTAGTGACGAGCAGTACTTC
TRBV6-5,-,TRBJ2-7,few,CASRPQGPGFEQYF,TGTGCCAGCAGGCCACAGGGCCCGGGGTTCGAGCAGTACTTC
TRBV12-3/TRBV12-4,-,TRBJ2-1,many,CASNDGRNNEQFF,TGTGCCAGCAATGACGGACGGAACAATGAGCAGTTCTTC
TRBV4-1,-,TRBJ2-7,many,CASSLDVTETYEQYF,TGCGCCAGCAGTCTGGACGTGACGGAGACCTACGAGCAGTACTTC
TRBV6-5,-,TRBJ2-3,-,CASSGGTPHTDTQYF,TGTGCCAGCAGTGGCGGGACGCCTCACACAGATACGCAGTATTTT
TRBV5-4,TRBD1,TRBJ2-2,few,CASSSPPGQGTGELFF,TGTGCCAGCAGCTCGCCCCCGGGACAGGGGACCGGGGAGCTGTTTTTT
TRBV9,TRBD1,TRBJ1-5,-,CASSWGTGGQPQHF,TGTGCCAGCAGCTGGGGGACAGGGGGACAGCCCCAGCATTTT
TRBV7-2,-,TRBJ2-7,many,CASSLQTYEQYF,TGTGCCAGCAGCTTACAGACCTACGAGCAGTACTTC
TRBV4-3,TRBD1,TRBJ1-1,many,CASSHLQGQAAEAFF,TGCGCCAGCAGCCACCTACAGGGACAGGCAGCTGAAGCTTTCTTT
TRBV25-1,-,TRBJ1-2,-,CASSETDSSYGYTF,TGTGCCAGCAGTGAGACGGACAGTTCCTATGGCTACACCTTC
TRBV19,-,TRBJ2-7,-,CASSIDHRSYEQYF,TGTGCCAGTAGTATTGATCACCGTTCCTACGAGCAGTACTTC
TRBV4-2,-,TRBJ2-1,-,CASSQELSAHEQFF,TGTGCCAGCAGCCAAGAATTGTCTGCCCATGAGCAGTTCTTC
TRBV12-3/TRBV12-4,-,TRBJ2-5,few,CASSSEGGGQETQYF,TGTGCCAGCAGCTCCGAGGGGGGGGGCCAAGAGACCCAGTACTTC
TRBV6-2/TRBV6-3,-,TRBJ2-7,few,CASIKWDSYEQYF,TGTGCCAGCATCAAATGGGATTCCTACGAGCAGTACTTC
TRBV18,TRBD2,TRBJ2-3,many,CASSPLTSGGGDTQYF,TGTGCCAGCTCACCCTTAACTAGCGGGGGAGGAGATACGCAGTATTTT
TRBV9,-,TRBJ1-3,-,CASSSRKDREGNTIYF,TGTGCCAGCTCCTCACGGAAGGATCGCGAGGGAAACACCATATATTTT
TRBV20-1,-,TRBJ1-3,few,CSAMGASGNTIYF,TGCAGTGCTATGGGGGCGTCTGGAAACACCATATATTTT
TRBV18,TRBD2,TRBJ2-3,few,CASSPGGGKGTDTQYF,TGTGCCAGCTCACCCGGCGGGGGGAAGGGCACAGATACGCAGTATTTT
TRBV3-1,-,TRBJ1-1,-,CASSQYNTEAFF,TGTGCCAGCAGCCAGTATAACACTGAAGCTTTCTTT
TRBV11-3,TRBD2,TRBJ2-1,few,CASSLGTSDNEQFF,TGTGCCAGCAGCTTGGGGACTAGCGACAATGAGCAGTTCTTC
TRBV7-3,TRBD2,TRBJ2-4,-,CASSPGEGLAKNIQYF,TGTGCCAGCAGCCCGGGGGAGGGGCTGGCCAAAAACATTCAGTACTTC
TRBV12-3/TRBV12-4,-,TRBJ2-4,many,CASSLGLEYNIQYF,TGTGCCAGCAGTTTGGGCCTCGAGTATAACATTCAGTACTTC
TRBV2,-,TRBJ2-1,-,CASRGRWVRGEQFF,TGTGCCAGCAGAGGCAGGTGGGTTCGTGGTGAGCAGTTCTTC
TRBV3-1,TRBD1,TRBJ1-6,-,CASSQEPQGAKSPLHF,TGTGCCAGCAGCCAAGAACCGCAGGGGGCGAAATCACCCCTCCACTTT
TRBV5-1,TRBD1,TRBJ1-4,few,CASRQGQGDEKLFF,TGCGCCAGCAGACAAGGACAGGGGGACGAAAAACTGTTTTTT
TRBV20-1,-,TRBJ1-5,many,CSASSRVGQPQHF,TGCAGTGCTAGTAGCAGGGTTGGGCAGCCCCAGCATTTT
TRBV5-1,TRBD2,TRBJ2-1,few,CASSPGLAGASYNEQFF,TGCGCCAGCAGCCCGGGACTAGCGGGGGCAAGCTACAATGAGCAGTTCTTC
TRBV7-2,-,TRBJ1-3,few,CASSWISGNTIYF,TGTGCCAGCAGTTGGATATCTGGAAACACCATATATTTT
TRBV20-1,-,TRBJ1-6,few,CSAPYGVTSPLHF,TGCAGTGCTCCTTACGGGGTCACCTCACCCCTCCACTTT
TRBV20-1,-,TRBJ1-5,few,CSARDLRNQPQHF,TGCAGTGCTAGGGATTTAAGGAATCAGCCCCAGCATTTT
TRBV10-2,-,TRBJ1-4,few,CASSESTEKLFF,TGCGCCAGCAGTGAGTCGACTGAGAAACTGTTTTTT
TRBV5-1,-,TRBJ2-3,-,CASSSIATDTQYF,TGCGCCAGCAGCTCAATAGCAACAGATACGCAGTATTTT
TRBV7-2,-,TRBJ2-5,many,CASSLAGMETQYF,TGTGCCAGCAGCTTAGCGGGTATGGAGACCCAGTACTTC
TRBV5-6,-,TRBJ1-1,few,CASSLLGTRMNTEAFF,TGTGCCAGCAGCTTATTGGGGACTCGAATGAACACTGAAGCTTTCTTT
TRBV3-1,-,TRBJ2-1,few,CASSQDWQGYNEQFF,TGTGCCAGCAGCCAAGATTGGCAGGGCTACAATGAGCAGTTCTTC
TRBV5-1,TRBD1,TRBJ2-1,-,CASSLIGGQLASYNEQFF,TGCGCCAGCAGCCTGATAGGGGGACAGCTCGCCTCCTACAATGAGCAGTTCTTC
TRBV27,-,TRBJ1-5,-,CASSLQGPGSNQPQHF,TGTGCCAGCAGCCTACAGGGCCCGGGGAGCAATCAGCCCCAGCATTTT
TRBV27,-,TRBJ1-5,-,CASSPMGLLRQDMAQHF,TGTGCCAGCAGTCCTATGGGGCTCTTGCGGCAGGACATGGCCCAGCATTTT
TRBV12-3/TRBV12-4,-,TRBJ1-3,-,CASSSQGISGNTIYF,TGTGCCAGCAGTTCACAAGGGATTTCGGGAAACACCATATATTTT
TRBV5-1,-,TRBJ1-1,-,CASSSGGGLEAFF,TGCGCCAGCAGCTCCGGGGGGGGGCTAGAAGCTTTCTTT
TRBV5-1,-,TRBJ2-3,-,CASSPPGVSTDTQYF,TGCGCCAGCAGCCCACCGGGGGTGAGCACAGATACGCAGTATTTT
TRBV5-5,-,TRBJ1-5,many,CASSLGSSNQPQHF,TGTGCCAGCAGCTTGGGCAGTAGCAATCAGCCCCAGCATTTT
TRBV28,TRBD1,TRBJ1-1,few,CASSLALGTENTEAFF,TGTGCCAGCAGTTTAGCCCTCGGGACAGAGAACACTGAAGCTTTCTTT
TRBV6-1,TRBD1,TRBJ1-2,-,CASIFRDRDTYGYTF,TGTGCCAGCATCTTTCGGGACAGGGACACCTATGGCTACACCTTC
TRBV6-5,-,TRBJ2-3,few,CASTAVGPQQDTQYF,TGTGCCAGCACCGCCGTAGGGCCACAACAAGATACGCAGTATTTT
TRBV7-8,-,TRBJ2-1,many,CASSLGKGNEQFF,TGTGCCAGCAGCTTAGGGAAAGGGAATGAGCAGTTCTTC
TRBV5-1,-,TRBJ2-3,many,CASSLGLTAADTQYF,TGCGCCAGCAGCTTGGGACTTACGGCGGCAGATACGCAGTATTTT
TRBV19,-,TRBJ2-3,-,CASRRSVSTDTQYF,TGTGCCAGCCGGAGAAGTGTTAGCACAGATACGCAGTATTTT
TRBV6-5,-,TRBJ1-2,few,CASSYDLQYGYTF,TGTGCCAGCAGTTACGACTTGCAGTATGGCTACACCTTC
TRBV30,TRBD2,TRBJ2-3,-,CAWSVSGGSADTQYF,TGTGCCTGGAGTGTAAGCGGGGGTAGTGCAGATACGCAGTATTTT
TRBV9,-,TRBJ2-1,-,CASTEASGPTNEQFF,TGTGCCAGCACCGAAGCCAGCGGACCTACCAATGAGCAGTTCTTC
TRBV7-3,TRBD2,TRBJ2-3,-,CASSSSRGTSGGADTQYF,TGTGCCAGCAGCTCATCGCGTGGGACTAGCGGGGGGGCAGATACGCAGTATTTT
TRBV4-2,TRBD2,TRBJ2-2,many,CASSQGGSGGMTGELFF,TGTGCCAGCAGCCAAGGTGGCAGCGGGGGGATGACCGGGGAGCTGTTTTTT
TRBV7-3,TRBD2,TRBJ2-2,-,CASSPSKAGGSTGELFF,TGTGCCAGCAGCCCGTCGAAAGCGGGGGGGTCCACCGGGGAGCTGTTTTTT
TRBV5-1,-,TRBJ2-7,few,CASSLAALGYEQYF,TGCGCCAGCAGCTTGGCAGCCTTGGGGTACGAGCAGTACTTC
TRBV18,-,TRBJ1-1,-,CASSPYTSQEAFF,TGTGCCAGCTCACCCTATACGTCACAAGAGGCTTTCTTT
TRBV9,TRBD2,TRBJ2-2,-,CASSVGGGTIPRELFF,TGTGCCAGCAGCGTAGGGGGGGGGACTATTCCCCGGGAGCTGTTTTTT